One sample yielded the 27 T cell receptor beta chains listed below, sequenced in a study of PD-L1 blockade in urothelial cancer. Time point here: peripheral blood 6 weeks after treatment start. Profiled with immunoSEQ multiplex PCR; TCRdb holds only in-frame clones, not every one. The sample carries approximately 50,000 clones, 70% to 90% recorded once. This material consisted of PBMCs, taken around atezolizumab (anti-PD-L1) treatment. The receptors derive from a man aged 55 to 70 with urothelial cancer.

The chain carries TRBV6-5 and TRBJ2-7; D possibly corresponds to TRBD1 (6 bases). Germline V gene sequence: CDR1 MNHEY, CDR2 SVGAGI. CDR3 length: 14 amino acids. V was pared by 2 bases and J by 4 bases, with 12 bases between. CDR3 sequence reads: CASSYGQGRYEQYF. CDR3 DNA sequence: TGTGCCAGCAGTTACGGGCAGGGGAGATACGAGCAGTACTTC.

The chain is built from TRBV4-1 and TRBJ2-4; 7 positions agree with TRBD1. The CDR3 length is 17 residues. The germline gives CDR1 MGHRA, CDR2 YSYEKL. J was trimmed by 0 bases and V by 4 bases; bases with no gene match: 9. The CDR3 DNA is TGCGCCAGCAGCCCCCCCGCAGGGGGAGTAGCCAAAAACATTCAGTACTTC. This gives the protein CASSPPAGGVAKNIQYF.

The genes are TRBV29-1 and TRBJ2-4; tentative D call: TRBD1 (6 bases). Germline CDR1 is SQVTM and CDR2 is ANQGSEA. V lost 1 base to trimming and J lost 0 bases, with 13 bases between them. This CDR3 comprises 16 residues. This CDR3 is CSVEAGQTLAKNIQYF. CDR3 coding DNA: TGCAGCGTTGAAGCGGGACAAACCCTAGCCAAAAACATTCAGTACTTC.

The chain is built from TRBV9 and TRBJ2-3, with 9 bases fitting TRBD2. The trim removed 2 bases at V and 6 bases at J, leaving 10 bases unmatched. The CDR3 runs to 16 residues. CDR1 SGDLS and CDR2 YYNGEE come from the germline V gene. CDR3 in DNA: TGTGCCAGCAGCGTCCGAAGCGGGGGGCTCAGGGATACGCAGTATTTT. It codes for CASSVRSGGLRDTQYF.

V is TRBV5-6 and J is TRBJ2-7; D gene ambiguous. Per germline, CDR1 SGHDT and CDR2 YYEEEE. Trimming left V 7 bases short and J 5 bases short, with 13 bases between. This CDR3 spans 12 amino acids. The CDR3 DNA follows: TGTGCCAGCTCCCGGGTGGAAAACGAGCAGTACTTC. Translation: CASSRVENEQYF.

The rearrangement joins TRBV7-9 to TRBJ2-5; TRBD1 aligns across 7 bases. The CDR3 is 16 residues long. With 5 bases clipped from V and 1 base from J, the junction kept 10 bases outside the gene matches. Germline CDR1 is SEHNR and CDR2 is FQNEAQ (reference sequence). CDR3 protein: CASSPIKGQIQETQYF. CDR3 DNA: TGTGCCAGCAGCCCAATTAAGGGACAGATCCAAGAGACCCAGTACTTC.

This clone counts as medium-sized. The chain carries TRBV4-1 and TRBJ1-5; tentative D call: TRBD1 (5 bases). The CDR3 runs to 14 residues. V lost 2 bases and J 5 bases, leaving 10 bases between the germline ends. Germline V gives CDR1 MGHRA, CDR2 YSYEKL. CDR3 DNA sequence: TGCGCCAGCAGCCAACCTTGGGGGGATCAGCCCCAGCATTTT. Amino acids: CASSQPWGDQPQHF.

CDR3: CAIREAGLSTDTQYF. In nucleotides, the CDR3 is TGTGCCATCAGGGAAGCGGGTTTAAGCACAGATACGCAGTATTTT. V and J are TRBV10-3 and TRBJ2-3; TRBD2 might be the D (6 bases). The CDR3 consists of 15 residues. V was cut by 6 bases and J by 0 bases, with 13 bases left in between. Germline V gene sequence: CDR1 ENHRY, CDR2 SYGVKD.

This rearrangement joins TRBV18 to TRBJ2-7, with TRBD1 identical over 9 bases. The CDR3 is made up of 13 amino acids. J gave up 3 bases and V 5 bases, and 2 bases lay outside the gene matches. CDR1 KGHSH and CDR2 LQKENI come from the germline V gene. CDR3 in DNA: TGTGCCAGCTCATTGGGACAGGGCTACGAGCAGTACTTC. Translating it yields CASSLGQGYEQYF.

This chain uses TRBV28 with TRBJ2-7, with 12 bases identical to TRBD2. The V gene end was trimmed by 8 bases and the J gene end by 3 bases; junction bases not matched to a gene: 5. CDR3 length equals 14 residues. The germline V gene encodes CDR1 MDHEN and CDR2 SYDVKM. The CDR3 loop is CASLSTSGSYEQYF. In DNA form, the CDR3 reads TGTGCCAGCCTTTCGACTAGCGGGAGCTACGAGCAGTACTTC.

The chain recombines TRBV6-6 with TRBJ2-7; 9 bases match TRBD1. The CDR3 is 14 residues long. Germline loops: CDR1 MNHNY, CDR2 SVGAGI (reference sequence). V lost 6 bases, J lost 3 bases, and 6 bases stayed unmatched. The CDR3 sequence is CASRDRGADYEQYF. The CDR3 coding sequence is TGTGCCAGCAGGGACAGGGGAGCCGACTACGAGCAGTACTTC.

This clone was detected once. V and J are TRBV6-1 and TRBJ2-1; 14 nucleotides line up with TRBD2. CDR1 and CDR2 (germline): MNHNS, SASEGT. V lost 4 bases, J lost 0 bases, and 8 bases stayed unmatched. CDR3 length equals 19 residues. CDR3 amino acids: CASSARFGTSGSSYNEQFF. The CDR3 bases are TGTGCCAGCAGTGCACGCTTTGGGACTAGCGGGAGCTCCTACAATGAGCAGTTCTTC.

The genes are TRBV2 and TRBJ2-1; D gene uncertain. CDR1 and CDR2 (germline): SNHLY, FYNNEI. Trimming shortened V by 5 bases and J by 8 bases, and 13 bases separated the two germline ends. The CDR3 spans 13 residues. The CDR3 reads CASSLVVVDEQFF. The CDR3 DNA is TGTGCCAGCAGTCTAGTCGTTGTCGATGAGCAGTTCTTC.

The genes are TRBV7-2 and TRBJ2-7, with 7 positions matching TRBD1. Germline V gene data show CDR1 as SGHTA and CDR2 as FQGNSA. V was clipped by 1 base and J by 4 bases; unmatched bases: 7. This CDR3 is built from 15 residues. This CDR3 reads CASSLGGTALYEQYF. The DNA for the CDR3 is TGTGCCAGCAGCTTAGGGGGGACAGCGCTGTACGAGCAGTACTTC.

Only a few counts were recorded for this clone. V usage is TRBV7-2 and J usage is TRBJ2-4; 9 bases fit TRBD1. V was pared by 3 bases and J by 7 bases, with 4 bases of the junction left unmatched. Germline V lookup: CDR1 SGHTA, CDR2 FQGNSA. This CDR3 is built from 14 residues. This CDR3 reads CASSLTGGQNIQYF. In nucleotides, the CDR3 is TGTGCCAGCAGCTTGACAGGGGGTCAGAACATTCAGTACTTC.

The CDR3 loop reads CASSLRTGVNYGYTF. For the CDR3, the DNA is TGTGCCAGCAGTTTAAGAACAGGGGTTAACTATGGCTACACCTTC. The chain carries TRBV28 and TRBJ1-2; 7 positions agree with TRBD1. CDR3 length: 15 amino acids. V was clipped by 2 bases and J by 1 base; unmatched bases: 4. Germline-derived CDR1 and CDR2 are MDHEN and SYDVKM.

The V gene is TRBV28, the J gene TRBJ2-1, with 10 nucleotides matching TRBD2. In germline, CDR1 is MDHEN, CDR2 SYDVKM. This CDR3 contains 15 residues. The trim removed 3 bases at V and 9 bases at J, leaving 8 bases unmatched. The CDR3 loop reads CASSLASGSGGEQFF. CDR3 nucleotides: TGTGCCAGCAGTTTGGCTAGCGGGAGTGGTGGTGAGCAGTTCTTC.

V and J are TRBV28 and TRBJ2-3; possible D gene TRBD2, 6 bases. The CDR3 spans 14 residues. Trimming took off 6 bases at V and 0 bases at J, with 10 bases between the two ends. Germline V gene sequence: CDR1 MDHEN, CDR2 SYDVKM. The CDR3 loop is CASSPGSSTDTQYF. CDR3 nucleotide sequence: TGTGCCAGCAGCCCCGGGAGCAGCACAGATACGCAGTATTTT.

This CDR3 is CASSLDRANTEAFF. In DNA, the CDR3 is TGCGCCAGCAGCTTGGACAGGGCGAACACTGAAGCTTTCTTT. The chain has TRBV5-1 and TRBJ1-1, with a weak D call TRBD1 (6 bases). V lost 0 bases and J 1 base, leaving 7 bases between the germline ends. CDR1 is SGHRS, CDR2 YFSETQ, per germline. The CDR3 has 14 amino acids. Supplemented by reference TRBV5-1 and TRBJ1-1, the full variable domain reads KAGVTQTPRYLIKTRGQQVTLSCSPISGHRSVSWYQQTPGQGLQFLFEYFSETQRNKGNFPGRFSGRQFSNSRSEMNVSTLELGDSALYLCASSLDRANTEAFFGQGTRLTVV.

This clone was counted a single time. The gene calls are TRBV6-5 and TRBJ1-3; 7 bases align to TRBD1. Looked up from germline, CDR1 is MNHEY and CDR2 is SVGAGI. V shed 0 bases, J shed 4 bases, and the junction held 6 bases outside the gene matches. The CDR3 is made up of 16 amino acids. The CDR3 nucleotides read TGTGCCAGCAGTTACTCGAAGGGGGCGCGGGGAAACACCATATATTTT. Translating gives CASSYSKGARGNTIYF.

Of note for this clone: The junction and the germline gene differ at one end; a read error may be behind it. The same CDR3 can be traced to other DNA sequences in this sample. The CDR3 DNA reads as TGTGCCAGCAGCTTGGTCGTCGTAAGGACAGGGAAAAGCAATCAGCCTCAGCATTTT. Residues: CASSLVVVRTGKSNQPQHF. This chain uses TRBV5-8 with TRBJ1-5; 8 bases fit TRBD1. CDR3 size: 19 residues. Germline values: CDR1 SGHTS, CDR2 YDEGEE.

The rearrangement uses TRBV10-1 and TRBJ2-1; D is possibly TRBD2 (6 bases). CDR1 WNHNN and CDR2 SYGVQD come from the germline V gene (reference sequence). This CDR3 contains 14 residues. V lost 3 bases and J lost 6, with 12 bases in between. The CDR3 sequence is CASSDQAGSNEQFF. DNA of the CDR3: TGCGCCAGCAGTGATCAGGCGGGATCCAATGAGCAGTTCTTC.

Only one count was recorded for this clone. The CDR3 DNA is TGTGCCAGCAGGTTCGGGACAGGGTCCTACGAGCAGTACTTC. This sequence encodes CASRFGTGSYEQYF. This chain uses TRBV2 with TRBJ2-7, with 9 bases identical to TRBD1. Germline assignment: CDR1 SNHLY and CDR2 FYNNEI. The CDR3 has 14 amino acids. Trimming cost V 6 bases and J 1 base; bases outside gene matches: 4. Variable domain in full (rest from reference TRBV2 and TRBJ2-7): EPEVTQTPSHQVTQMGQEVILRCVPISNHLYFYWYRQILGQKVEFLVSFYNNEISEKSEIFDDQFSVERPDGSNFTLKIRSTKLEDSAMYFCASRFGTGSYEQYFGPGTRLTVT.

V gene TRBV6-5 combines with J gene TRBJ2-3; 11 bases map to TRBD1. The V segment lost 4 bases and the J segment 2 bases; nucleotides outside the gene matches: 2. This CDR3 region has 15 residues. Germline-derived CDR1 and CDR2 are MNHEY and SVGAGI. The CDR3 here is CASSSGQGATDTQYF. CDR3 bases: TGTGCCAGCAGTTCCGGACAGGGGGCCACAGATACGCAGTATTTT.

This chain joins TRBV4-2 and TRBJ1-1; D remains ambiguous. Germline V lookup: CDR1 LGHNA, CDR2 YNFKEQ. There are 14 residues in the CDR3. V was cut by 6 bases and J by 5 bases, with 16 bases left in between. The CDR3 sequence is CASSRQVGGTEAFF. The CDR3 nucleotides read TGTGCCAGCAGTCGGCAAGTAGGAGGAACTGAAGCTTTCTTT.

This clone was seen just once. This rearrangement joins TRBV29-1 to TRBJ1-1, with D tentatively TRBD1 (5 bases). CDR1 and CDR2 from the germline V gene are SQVTM and ANQGSEA. Trimming took off 7 bases at V and 2 bases at J, with 11 bases between the two ends. The CDR3 sequence is 12 residues long. The CDR3 DNA reads as TGCAGCGGCCGACAGCTTAACACTGAAGCTTTCTTT. It specifies CSGRQLNTEAFF.

V is TRBV7-6 and J is TRBJ2-2; 8 bases are shared with TRBD1. The ends lost 3 bases at V and 1 base at J; junction bases unmatched: 10. CDR1 SGHVS and CDR2 FNYEAQ come from the germline V gene. The CDR3 is 18 residues long. The CDR3 DNA is TGTGCCAGCAGCTTCCGTATCGCCGGGACAGGGAACACCGGGGAGCTGTTTTTT. Translation gives CASSFRIAGTGNTGELFF. Full variable domain (remainder filled in from reference TRBV7-6 and TRBJ2-2): GAGVSQSPRYKVTKRGQDVALRCDPISGHVSLYWYRQALGQGPEFLTYFNYEAQQDKSGLPNDRFSAERPEGSISTLTIQRTEQRDSAMYRCASSFRIAGTGNTGELFFGEGSRLTVL.